This entry concerns a single T cell receptor beta chain. Antigen unknown. The CDR3 contains 13 residues. The germline V gene has CDR1 SGHRS and CDR2 YFSETQ. This record belongs to a study of T cells expressing NK-cell markers. Each CDR3 protein gets one entry in TCRdb, which reprocessed the 5' RACE reads and gives no DNA. This sample's clone table lists 500,000 to 700,000 distinct CDR3 sequences. Study outcomes and limitations: These clonotypes, the leaders elsewhere, also led the CD3+CD56-NKG2C+ fraction in four donors.

The clonotype was recovered from a man aged 18 to 35 in good health. The sample taken for sequencing was blood T cells: a sorted CD56 or NKG2C T cell subset, CD4+ or CD8+ T cells, or bulk PBMC T cells (not recorded which). The chain links TRBV5-1 to TRBJ1-1; the D call of TRBD1 rests on TCRdb alone, since no DNA is present to check it. The CDR3: CASSSGGGRRAFF. The full variable domain, rest sourced from reference TRBV5-1 and TRBJ1-1, is KAGVTQTPRYLIKTRGQQVTLSCSPISGHRSVSWYQQTPGQGLQFLFEYFSETQRNKGNFPGRFSGRQFSNSRSEMNVSTLELGDSALYLCASSSGGGRRAFFGQGTRLTVV.